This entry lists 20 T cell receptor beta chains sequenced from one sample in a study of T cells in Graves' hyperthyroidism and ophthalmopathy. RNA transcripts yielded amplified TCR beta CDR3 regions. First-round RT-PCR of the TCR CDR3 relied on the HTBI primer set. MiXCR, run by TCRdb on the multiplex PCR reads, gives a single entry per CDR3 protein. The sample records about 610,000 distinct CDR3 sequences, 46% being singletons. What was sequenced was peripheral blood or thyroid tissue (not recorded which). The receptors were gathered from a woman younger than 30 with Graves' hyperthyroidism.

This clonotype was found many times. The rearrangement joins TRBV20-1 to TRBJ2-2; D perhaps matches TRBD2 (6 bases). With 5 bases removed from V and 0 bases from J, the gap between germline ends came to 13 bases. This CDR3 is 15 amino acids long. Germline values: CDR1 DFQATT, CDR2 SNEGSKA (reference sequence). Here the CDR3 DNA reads TGCAGTGCTCCCCAGACTAGTCCGAACACCGGGGAGCTGTTTTTT. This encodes CSAPQTSPNTGELFF.

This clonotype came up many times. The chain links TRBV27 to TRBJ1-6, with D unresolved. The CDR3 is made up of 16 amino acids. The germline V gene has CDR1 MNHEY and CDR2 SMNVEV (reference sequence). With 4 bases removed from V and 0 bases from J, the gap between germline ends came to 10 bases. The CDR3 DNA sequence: TGTGCCAGCAGTTCGAGGGTTCCCTCCTATAATTCACCCCTCCACTTT. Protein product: CASSSRVPSYNSPLHF.

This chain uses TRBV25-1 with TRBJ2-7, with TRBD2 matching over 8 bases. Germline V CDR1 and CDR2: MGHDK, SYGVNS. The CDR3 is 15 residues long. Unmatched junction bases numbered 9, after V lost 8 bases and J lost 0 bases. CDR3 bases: TGTGCCAGCCAAGTCCTCGGGAGGGACTCCTACGAGCAGTACTTC. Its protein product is CASQVLGRDSYEQYF.

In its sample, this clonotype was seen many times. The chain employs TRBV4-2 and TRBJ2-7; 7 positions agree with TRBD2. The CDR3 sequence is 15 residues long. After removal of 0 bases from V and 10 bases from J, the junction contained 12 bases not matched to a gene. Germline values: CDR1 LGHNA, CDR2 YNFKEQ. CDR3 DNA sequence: TGTGCCAGCAGCCAAGAGAGGGAGGGACGGTGGGGACAGTACTTC. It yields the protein CASSQEREGRWGQYF.

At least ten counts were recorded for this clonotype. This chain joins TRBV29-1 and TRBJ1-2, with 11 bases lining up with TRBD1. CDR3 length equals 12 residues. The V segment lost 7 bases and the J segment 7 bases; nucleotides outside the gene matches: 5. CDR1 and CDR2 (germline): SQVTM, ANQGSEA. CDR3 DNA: TGCAGCGCTGGGGACAGGGGGGCTGGCTACACCTTC. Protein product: CSAGDRGAGYTF.

CDR3 sequence: CASSVGAGPNVLTF. In nucleotides, the CDR3 is TGTGCCAGCAGCGTAGGGGCAGGGCCCAACGTCCTGACTTTC. J is TRBJ2-6 and V is TRBV9; TRBD1 might be the D (5 bases). CDR3 length equals 14 residues. From germline, CDR1 is SGDLS and CDR2 YYNGEE. V was pared by 0 bases and J by 8 bases, with 9 bases between.

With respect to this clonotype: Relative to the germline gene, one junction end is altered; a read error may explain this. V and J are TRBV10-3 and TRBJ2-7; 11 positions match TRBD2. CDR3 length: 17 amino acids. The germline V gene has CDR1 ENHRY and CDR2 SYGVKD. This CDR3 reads CAISDPSLAGVAGELYF. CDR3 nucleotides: TGTGCCATCAGTGACCCATCACTAGCGGGAGTGGCCGGGGAGCTGTACTTC.

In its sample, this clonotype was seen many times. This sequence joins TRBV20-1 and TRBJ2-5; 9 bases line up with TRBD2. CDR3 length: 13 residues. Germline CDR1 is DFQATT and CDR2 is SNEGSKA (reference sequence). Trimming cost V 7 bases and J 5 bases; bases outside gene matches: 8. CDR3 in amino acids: CSVSAGGDETQYF. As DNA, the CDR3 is TGCAGTGTTTCCGCGGGGGGGGACGAGACCCAGTACTTC.

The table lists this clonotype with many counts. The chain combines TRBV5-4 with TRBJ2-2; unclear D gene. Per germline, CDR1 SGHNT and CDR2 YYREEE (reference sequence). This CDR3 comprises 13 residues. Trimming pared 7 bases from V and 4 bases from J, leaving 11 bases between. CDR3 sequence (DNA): TGTGCCAGCGAGCACCCTACCACCGGGGAGCTGTTTTTT. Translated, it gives CASEHPTTGELFF.

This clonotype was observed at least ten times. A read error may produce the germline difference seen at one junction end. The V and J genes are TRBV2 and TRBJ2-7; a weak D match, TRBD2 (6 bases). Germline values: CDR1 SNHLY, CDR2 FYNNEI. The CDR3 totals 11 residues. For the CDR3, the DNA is TGTGCCAGCACCGGGGGAGGCGAGGAATTATTC. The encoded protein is CASTGGGEELF.

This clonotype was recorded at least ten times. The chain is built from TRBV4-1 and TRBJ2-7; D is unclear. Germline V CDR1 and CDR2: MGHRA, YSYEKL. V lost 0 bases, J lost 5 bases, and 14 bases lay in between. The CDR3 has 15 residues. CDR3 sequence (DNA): TGCGCCAGCAGCCAAGATGGGCCCCCCCTTAACGAGCAGTACTTC. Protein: CASSQDGPPLNEQYF.

This CDR3 is CASSGTFADEQYF. The DNA of the CDR3 is TGTGCCAGCAGCGGGACATTCGCAGACGAGCAGTACTTC. V usage is TRBV6-5 and J usage is TRBJ2-7, with D tentatively TRBD1 (6 bases). The CDR3 spans 13 residues. Germline CDR1 MNHEY, CDR2 SVGAGI. The V gene lost 6 bases and the J gene lost 5 bases, with 14 bases spanning the gap.

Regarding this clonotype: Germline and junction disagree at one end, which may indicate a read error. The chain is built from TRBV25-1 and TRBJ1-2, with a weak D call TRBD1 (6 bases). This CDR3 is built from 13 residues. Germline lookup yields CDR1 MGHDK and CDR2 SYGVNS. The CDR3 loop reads CTSLFRDNNGYTF. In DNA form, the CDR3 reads TGTACCAGCCTTTTCCGGGACAATAATGGCTACACCTTC.

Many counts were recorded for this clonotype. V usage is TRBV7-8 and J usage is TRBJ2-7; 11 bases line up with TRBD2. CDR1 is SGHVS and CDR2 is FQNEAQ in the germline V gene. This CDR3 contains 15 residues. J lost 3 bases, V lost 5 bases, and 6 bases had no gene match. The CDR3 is CASSHRLAGIYEQYF. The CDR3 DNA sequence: TGTGCCAGCAGCCACCGACTAGCGGGAATCTACGAGCAGTACTTC.

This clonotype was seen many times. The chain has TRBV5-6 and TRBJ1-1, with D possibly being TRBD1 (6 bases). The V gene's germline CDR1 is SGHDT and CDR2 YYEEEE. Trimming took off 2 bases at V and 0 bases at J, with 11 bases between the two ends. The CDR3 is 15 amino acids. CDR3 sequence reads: CASSFASGVNTEAFF. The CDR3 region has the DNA TGTGCCAGCAGCTTTGCGTCAGGGGTGAACACTGAAGCTTTCTTT.

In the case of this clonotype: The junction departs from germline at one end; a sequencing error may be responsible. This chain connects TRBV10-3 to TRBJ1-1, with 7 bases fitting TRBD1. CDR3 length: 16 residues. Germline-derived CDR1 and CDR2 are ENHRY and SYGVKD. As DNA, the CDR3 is TGTGGCATCAGTGAATCTAAGTTGACAGGGAACACTGAAGCTTCCTTT. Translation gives CGISESKLTGNTEASF.

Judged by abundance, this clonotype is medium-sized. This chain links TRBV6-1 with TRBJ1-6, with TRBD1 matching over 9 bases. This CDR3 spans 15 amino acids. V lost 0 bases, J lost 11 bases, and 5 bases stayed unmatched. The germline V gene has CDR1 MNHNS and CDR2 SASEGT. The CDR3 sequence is CASSEAEDRGTPLHF. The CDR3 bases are TGTGCCAGCAGTGAAGCTGAGGACAGGGGTACACCCCTCCACTTT.

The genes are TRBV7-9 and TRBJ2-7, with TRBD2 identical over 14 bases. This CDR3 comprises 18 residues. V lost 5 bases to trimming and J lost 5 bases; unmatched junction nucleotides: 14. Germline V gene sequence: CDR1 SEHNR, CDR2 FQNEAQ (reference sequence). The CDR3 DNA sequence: TGTGCCAGCAGCCACCTGGGACTAGCGGGAGTAGGCCGCCACGAGCAGTACTTC. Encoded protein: CASSHLGLAGVGRHEQYF.

Here the CDR3 reads CAISTSSPSRFEQYF. For the CDR3, the DNA is TGTGCCATCAGTACCAGCTCACCATCAAGATTTGAGCAGTACTTC. The chain links TRBV10-3 to TRBJ2-7, with D unresolved. The CDR3 sequence is 15 residues long. The germline gives CDR1 ENHRY, CDR2 SYGVKD. Trimming took 5 bases from V and 7 from J, leaving 21 bases between them.

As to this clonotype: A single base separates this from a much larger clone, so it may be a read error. CDR3: CASSYSRQAQETQYF. In nucleotides, the CDR3 is TGTGCCAGCAGTTACTCTCGGCAGGCCCAAGAGACCCAGTACTTC. The chain couples TRBV6-1 to TRBJ2-5, with no clear D. The CDR3 consists of 15 residues. Trimming took 5 bases from V and 1 from J, leaving 14 bases between them. Germline V gene data show CDR1 as MNHNS and CDR2 as SASEGT.